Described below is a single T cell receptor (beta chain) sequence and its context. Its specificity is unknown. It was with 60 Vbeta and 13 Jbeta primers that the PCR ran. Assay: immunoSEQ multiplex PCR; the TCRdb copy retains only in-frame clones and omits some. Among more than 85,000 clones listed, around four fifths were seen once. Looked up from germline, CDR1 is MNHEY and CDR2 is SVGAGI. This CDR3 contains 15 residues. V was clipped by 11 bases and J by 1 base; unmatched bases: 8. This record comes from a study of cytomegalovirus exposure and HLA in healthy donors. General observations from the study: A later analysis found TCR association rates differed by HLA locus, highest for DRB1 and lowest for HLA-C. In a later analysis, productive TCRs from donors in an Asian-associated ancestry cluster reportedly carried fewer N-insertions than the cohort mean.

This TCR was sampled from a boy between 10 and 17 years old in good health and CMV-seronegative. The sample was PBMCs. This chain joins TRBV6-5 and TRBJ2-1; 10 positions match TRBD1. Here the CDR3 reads CAAQVDRGSYNEQFF. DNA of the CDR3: TGTGCCGCCCAGGTGGACAGGGGGTCCTACAATGAGCAGTTCTTC.